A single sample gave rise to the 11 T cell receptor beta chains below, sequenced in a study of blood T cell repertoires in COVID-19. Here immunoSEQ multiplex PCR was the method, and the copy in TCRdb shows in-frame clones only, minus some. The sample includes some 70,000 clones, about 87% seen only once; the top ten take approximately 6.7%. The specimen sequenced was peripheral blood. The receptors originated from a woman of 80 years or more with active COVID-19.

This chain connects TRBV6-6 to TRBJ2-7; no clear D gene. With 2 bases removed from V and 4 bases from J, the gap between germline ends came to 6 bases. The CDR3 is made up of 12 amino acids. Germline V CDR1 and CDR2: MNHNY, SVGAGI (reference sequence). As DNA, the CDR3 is TGTGCCAGCAGTTACGCAGAATACGAGCAGTACTTC. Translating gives CASSYAEYEQYF.

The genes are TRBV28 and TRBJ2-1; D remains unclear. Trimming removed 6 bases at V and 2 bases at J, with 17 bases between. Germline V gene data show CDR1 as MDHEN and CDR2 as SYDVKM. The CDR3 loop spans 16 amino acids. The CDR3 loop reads CASRSPVYRTYNEQFF. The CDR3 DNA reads TGTGCCAGCAGGTCCCCGGTGTACAGAACCTACAATGAGCAGTTCTTC.

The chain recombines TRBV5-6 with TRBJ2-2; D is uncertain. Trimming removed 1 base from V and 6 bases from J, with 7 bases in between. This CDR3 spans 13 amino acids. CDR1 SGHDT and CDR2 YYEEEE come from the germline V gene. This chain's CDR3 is CASSLLVAGELFF. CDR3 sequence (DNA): TGTGCCAGCAGCTTGCTGGTAGCCGGGGAGCTGTTTTTT.

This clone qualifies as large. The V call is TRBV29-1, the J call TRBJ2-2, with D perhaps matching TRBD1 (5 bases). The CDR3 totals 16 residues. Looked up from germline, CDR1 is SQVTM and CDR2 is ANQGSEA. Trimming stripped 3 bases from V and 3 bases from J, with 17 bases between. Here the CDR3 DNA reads TGCAGCGTTGAGCAGGAGAACAGGAGTTACACCGGGGAGCTGTTTTTT. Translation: CSVEQENRSYTGELFF.

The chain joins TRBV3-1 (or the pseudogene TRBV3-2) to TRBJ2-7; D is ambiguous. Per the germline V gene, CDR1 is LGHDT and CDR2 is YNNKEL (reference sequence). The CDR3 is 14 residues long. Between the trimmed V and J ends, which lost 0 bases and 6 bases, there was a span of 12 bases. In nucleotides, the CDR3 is TGTGCCAGCAGCCAAGATCGAAGCTTCGGCGAGCAGTACTTC. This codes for CASSQDRSFGEQYF.

The CDR3 DNA sequence: TGTGCCAGCAGCTTAACTAGCGGGAGGGCCGTTTTTGAGCAGTTCTTC. This codes for CASSLTSGRAVFEQFF. V gene TRBV5-6 combines with J gene TRBJ2-1, with 13 bases matching TRBD2. After removal of 2 bases from V and 9 bases from J, the junction contained 8 bases not matched to a gene. The germline gives CDR1 SGHDT, CDR2 YYEEEE. The CDR3 covers 16 residues.

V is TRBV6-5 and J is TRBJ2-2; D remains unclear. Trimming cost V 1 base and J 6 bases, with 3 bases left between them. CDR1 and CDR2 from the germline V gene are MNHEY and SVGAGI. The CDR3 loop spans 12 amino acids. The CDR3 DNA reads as TGTGCCAGCAGTTACTTATCCGGGGAGCTGTTTTTT. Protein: CASSYLSGELFF.

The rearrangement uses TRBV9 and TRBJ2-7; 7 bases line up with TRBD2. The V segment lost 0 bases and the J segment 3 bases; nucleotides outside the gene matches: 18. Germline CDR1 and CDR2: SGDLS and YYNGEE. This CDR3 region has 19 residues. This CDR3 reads CASSVVSGMIHSLVYEQYF. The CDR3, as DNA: TGTGCCAGCAGCGTAGTAAGCGGGATGATCCACTCCCTTGTCTACGAGCAGTACTTC.

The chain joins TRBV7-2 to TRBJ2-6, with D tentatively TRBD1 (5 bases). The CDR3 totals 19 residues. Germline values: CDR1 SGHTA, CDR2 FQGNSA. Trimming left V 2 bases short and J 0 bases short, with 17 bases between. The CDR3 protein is CASSLLSRVTISGANVLTF. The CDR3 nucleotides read TGTGCCAGCAGCTTATTAAGCAGGGTAACGATCTCTGGGGCCAACGTCCTGACTTTC.

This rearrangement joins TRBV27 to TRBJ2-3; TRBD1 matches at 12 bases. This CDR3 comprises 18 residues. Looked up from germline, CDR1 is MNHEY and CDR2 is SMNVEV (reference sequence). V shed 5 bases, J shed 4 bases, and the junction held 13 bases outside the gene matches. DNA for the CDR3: TGTGCCAGCAGTCCTCGGGACAGGGGGCCGCGGAGCGCAGATACGCAGTATTTT. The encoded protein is CASSPRDRGPRSADTQYF.

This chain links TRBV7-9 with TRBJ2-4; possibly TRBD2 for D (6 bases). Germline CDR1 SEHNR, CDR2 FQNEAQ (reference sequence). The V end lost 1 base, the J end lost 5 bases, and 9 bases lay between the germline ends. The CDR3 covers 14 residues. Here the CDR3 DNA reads TGTGCCAGCAGCTTAGGGCGGGAACAAAACATTCAGTACTTC. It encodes CASSLGREQNIQYF. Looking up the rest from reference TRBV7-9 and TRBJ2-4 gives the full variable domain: DTGVSQNPRHKITKRGQNVTFRCDPISEHNRLYWYRQTLGQGPEFLTYFQNEAQLEKSRLLSDRFSAERPKGSFSTLEIQRTEQGDSAMYLCASSLGREQNIQYFGAGTRLSVL.